The T cell receptor beta chain described here comes from a study of T cell repertoires in aging, cancer and after chemotherapy. Peripheral blood genomic DNA, not sorted cells or RNA, was the template. This clonotype was picked up one time. The antigen remains undetermined. Study results and limitations: Across the chemotherapy interval, each cancer cohort showed higher median generation probability, suggesting thymic rebound. Compared with age-matched healthy donors, untreated hematological or solid cancer patients showed higher blood TCR clonality.

TRB rearrangements spanning V, D and J were amplified using mixed TRB-A/B primers. TCRdb ran MiXCR on the multiplex PCR reads and lists one entry per CDR3 protein. The sample holds some 10,000 distinct CDR3 sequences, roughly 40% seen once. The sample consisted of blood. This clonotype was obtained from a human donor in good health.

CDR3 nucleotides: TGTGCCAGCAGCTTAGTGACGGGTTCACCCCTCCACTTT. Translation gives CASSLVTGSPLHF. The chain joins TRBV11-2 to TRBJ1-6; no clear D gene. The germline V gene encodes CDR1 SGHAT and CDR2 FQNNGV. The CDR3 contains 13 residues. Trimming took 1 base from V and 9 from J, leaving 7 bases between them.